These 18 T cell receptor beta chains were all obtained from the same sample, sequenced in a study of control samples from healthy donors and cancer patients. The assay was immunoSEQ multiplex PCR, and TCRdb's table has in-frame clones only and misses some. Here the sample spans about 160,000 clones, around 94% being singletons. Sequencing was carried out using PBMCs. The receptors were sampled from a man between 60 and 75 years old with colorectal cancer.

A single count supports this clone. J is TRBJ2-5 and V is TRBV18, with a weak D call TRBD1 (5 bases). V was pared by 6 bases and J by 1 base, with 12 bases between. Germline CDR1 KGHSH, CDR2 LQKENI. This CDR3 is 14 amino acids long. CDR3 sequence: CASSPPRGQETQYF. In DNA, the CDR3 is TGTGCCAGCTCTCCCCCAAGGGGCCAAGAGACCCAGTACTTC.

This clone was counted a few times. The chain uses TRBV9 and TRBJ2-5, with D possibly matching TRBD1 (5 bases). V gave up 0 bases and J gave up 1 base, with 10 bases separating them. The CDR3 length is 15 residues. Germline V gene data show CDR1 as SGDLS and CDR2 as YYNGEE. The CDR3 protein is CASSVGTLTQETQYF. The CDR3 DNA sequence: TGTGCCAGCAGCGTAGGGACACTTACCCAAGAGACCCAGTACTTC. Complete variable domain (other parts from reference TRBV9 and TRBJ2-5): DSGVTQTPKHLITATGQRVTLRCSPRSGDLSVYWYQQSLDQGLQFLIQYYNGEERAKGNILERFSAQQFPDLHSELNLSSLELGDSALYFCASSVGTLTQETQYFGPGTRLLVL.

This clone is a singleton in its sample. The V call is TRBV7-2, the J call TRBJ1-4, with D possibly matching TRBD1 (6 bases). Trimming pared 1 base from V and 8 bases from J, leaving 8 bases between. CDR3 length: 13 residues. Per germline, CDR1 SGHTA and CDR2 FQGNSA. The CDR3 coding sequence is TGTGCCAGCAGCTTAGGCAGGGGAGAAAAACTGTTTTTT. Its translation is CASSLGRGEKLFF.

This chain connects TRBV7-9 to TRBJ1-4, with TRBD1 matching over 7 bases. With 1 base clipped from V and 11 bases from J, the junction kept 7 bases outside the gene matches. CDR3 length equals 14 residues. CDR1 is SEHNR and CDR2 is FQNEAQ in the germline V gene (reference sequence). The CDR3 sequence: CASSLVGRGEKLFF. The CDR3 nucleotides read TGTGCCAGCAGCTTAGTGGGCAGGGGGGAGAAACTGTTTTTT.

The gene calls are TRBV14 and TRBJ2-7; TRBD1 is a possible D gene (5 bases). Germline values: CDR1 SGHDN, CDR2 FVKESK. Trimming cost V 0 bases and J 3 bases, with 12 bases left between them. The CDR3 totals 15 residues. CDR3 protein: CASSQDWARVYEQYF. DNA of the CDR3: TGTGCCAGCAGCCAAGATTGGGCCAGGGTCTACGAGCAGTACTTC.

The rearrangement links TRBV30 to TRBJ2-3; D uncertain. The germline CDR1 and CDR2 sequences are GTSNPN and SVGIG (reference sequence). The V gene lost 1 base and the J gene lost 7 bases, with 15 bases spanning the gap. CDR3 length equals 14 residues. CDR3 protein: CAWSADLQGHTQYF. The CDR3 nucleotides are TGTGCCTGGAGTGCAGACCTACAAGGCCATACGCAGTATTTT.

The CDR3 loop is CASSQALAGTAGDTQYF. The CDR3 DNA reads as TGTGCCAGCAGCCAAGCCCTAGCGGGCACTGCCGGAGATACGCAGTATTTT. The chain recombines TRBV3-1 (or the pseudogene TRBV3-2) with TRBJ2-3; 8 bases map to TRBD2. The germline CDR1 and CDR2 sequences are LGHDT and YNNKEL (reference sequence). This CDR3 comprises 17 residues. V was pared by 1 base and J by 5 bases, with 11 bases of the junction left unmatched.

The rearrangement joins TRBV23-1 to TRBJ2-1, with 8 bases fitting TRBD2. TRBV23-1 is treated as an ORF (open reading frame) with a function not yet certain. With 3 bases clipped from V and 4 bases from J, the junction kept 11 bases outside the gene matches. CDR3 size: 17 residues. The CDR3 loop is CASSHHPGLGCYNEQFF. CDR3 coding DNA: TGCGCCAGCAGTCACCATCCGGGACTAGGATGTTACAATGAGCAGTTCTTC.

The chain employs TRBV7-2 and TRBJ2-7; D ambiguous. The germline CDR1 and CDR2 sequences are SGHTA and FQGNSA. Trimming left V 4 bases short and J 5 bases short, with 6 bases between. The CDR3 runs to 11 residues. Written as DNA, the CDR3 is TGTGCCAGCAGCTCTGGGGACGAGCAGTACTTC. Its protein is CASSSGDEQYF.

The CDR3 loop is CASSWTGPDTQYF. The CDR3 DNA is TGTGCCAGTAGTTGGACAGGGCCGGATACGCAGTATTTT. The V gene is TRBV19, the J gene TRBJ2-3; 8 bases are shared with TRBD1. This CDR3 is 13 amino acids long. Germline lookup yields CDR1 LNHDA and CDR2 SQIVND (reference sequence). The V gene end was trimmed by 5 bases and the J gene end by 6 bases; junction bases not matched to a gene: 4.

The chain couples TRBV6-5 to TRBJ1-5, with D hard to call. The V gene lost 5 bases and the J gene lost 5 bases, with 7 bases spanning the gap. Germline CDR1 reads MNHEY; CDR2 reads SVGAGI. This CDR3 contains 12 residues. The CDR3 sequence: CASSNTDQPQHF. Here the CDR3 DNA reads TGTGCCAGCAGTAATACAGATCAGCCCCAGCATTTT.

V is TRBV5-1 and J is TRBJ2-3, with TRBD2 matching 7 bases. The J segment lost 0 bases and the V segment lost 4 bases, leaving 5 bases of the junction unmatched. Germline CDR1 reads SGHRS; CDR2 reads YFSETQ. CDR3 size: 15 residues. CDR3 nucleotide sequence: TGCGCCAGCAGCGCCGTGGGGGGGAGCACAGATACGCAGTATTTT. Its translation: CASSAVGGSTDTQYF.

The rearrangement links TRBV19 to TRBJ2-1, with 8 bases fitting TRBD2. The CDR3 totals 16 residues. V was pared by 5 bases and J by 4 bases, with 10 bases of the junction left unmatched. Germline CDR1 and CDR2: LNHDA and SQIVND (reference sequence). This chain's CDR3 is CASSLIAGLSYNEQFF. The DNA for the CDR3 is TGTGCCAGTAGTCTCATAGCGGGACTCTCGTACAATGAGCAGTTCTTC. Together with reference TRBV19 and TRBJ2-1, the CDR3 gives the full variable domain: DGGITQSPKYLFRKEGQNVTLSCEQNLNHDAMYWYRQDPGQGLRLIYYSQIVNDFQKGDIAEGYSVSREKKESFPLTVTSAQKNPTAFYLCASSLIAGLSYNEQFFGPGTRLTVL.

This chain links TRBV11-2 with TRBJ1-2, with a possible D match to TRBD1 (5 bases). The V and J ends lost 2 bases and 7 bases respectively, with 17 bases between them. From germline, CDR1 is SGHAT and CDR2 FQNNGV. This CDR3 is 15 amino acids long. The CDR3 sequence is CASSLSPAGGGGYTF. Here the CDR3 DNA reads TGTGCCAGCAGCTTAAGTCCAGCCGGGGGGGGTGGCTACACCTTC.

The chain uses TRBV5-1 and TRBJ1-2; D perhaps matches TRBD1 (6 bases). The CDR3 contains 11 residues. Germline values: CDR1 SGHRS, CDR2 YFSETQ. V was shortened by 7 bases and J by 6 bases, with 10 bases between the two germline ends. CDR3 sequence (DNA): TGCGCCAGCGAGGGGGGCGATGGCTACACCTTC. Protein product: CASEGGDGYTF. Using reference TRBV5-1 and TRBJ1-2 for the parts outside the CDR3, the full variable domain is KAGVTQTPRYLIKTRGQQVTLSCSPISGHRSVSWYQQTPGQGLQFLFEYFSETQRNKGNFPGRFSGRQFSNSRSEMNVSTLELGDSALYLCASEGGDGYTFGSGTRLTVV.

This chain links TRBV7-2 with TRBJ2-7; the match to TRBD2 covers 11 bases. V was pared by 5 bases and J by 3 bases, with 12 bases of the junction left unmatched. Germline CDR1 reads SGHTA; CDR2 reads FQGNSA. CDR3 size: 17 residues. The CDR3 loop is CASSQKTSGVILYEQYF. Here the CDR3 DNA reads TGTGCCAGCAGCCAGAAGACTAGCGGGGTGATCCTCTACGAGCAGTACTTC.

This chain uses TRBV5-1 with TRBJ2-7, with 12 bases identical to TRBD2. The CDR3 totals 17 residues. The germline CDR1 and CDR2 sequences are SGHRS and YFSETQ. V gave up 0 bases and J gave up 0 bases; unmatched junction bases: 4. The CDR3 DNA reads TGCGCCAGCAGCTTGGGACTAGCGGGGGAGCTCTCCTACGAGCAGTACTTC. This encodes CASSLGLAGELSYEQYF.

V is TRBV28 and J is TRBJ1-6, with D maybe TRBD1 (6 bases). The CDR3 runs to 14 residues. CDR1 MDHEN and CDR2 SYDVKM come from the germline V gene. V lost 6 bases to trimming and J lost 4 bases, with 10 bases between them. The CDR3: CASRAGQYNSPLHF. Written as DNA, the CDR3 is TGTGCCAGCAGGGCGGGACAATATAATTCACCCCTCCACTTT.